This T cell receptor (beta chain) is from a study of cytomegalovirus exposure and HLA in healthy donors. Data came from immunoSEQ multiplex PCR; TCRdb stores just in-frame clones and leaves some out. The sample includes approximately 280,000 clones, approximately 88% of them seen just once. Trimming at V came to 4 bases and at J to 5 bases, leaving 14 bases not matched to a gene. This CDR3 comprises 16 residues. Germline V gene data show CDR1 as SGDLS and CDR2 as YYNGEE. The clonotype comes from a woman aged 18-29 years in good health and CMV-seronegative. Specimen: PBMCs. The rearrangement links TRBV9 to TRBJ2-5; 7 bases map to TRBD2. The CDR3 nucleotides are TGTGCCAGCAGCCCACTTGCCGGACTAGTAAAGGAGACCCAGTACTTC. It yields the protein CASSPLAGLVKETQYF.